This T cell receptor (beta chain) was captured by sequencing in a study of blood T cell repertoires in COVID-19. Across the whole study: Specimens from acute and convalescent COVID-19 originated in the United States, Italy and Spain.

V was shortened by 4 bases and J by 0 bases, with 10 bases between the two germline ends. The CDR3 is made up of 15 amino acids. Germline assignment: CDR1 LNHDA and CDR2 SQIVND (reference sequence). Authors' processing steps: Reference gene primers were amplified, and this amplification served to estimate nucleated cell counts. This table comes from immunoSEQ multiplex PCR, and its TCRdb copy is limited to in-frame clones, with some not included. V and J calls plus clone size are reproduced from that table; the DNA served to infer D and trimming. Of roughly 160,000 clones in the sample, roughly 84% are singletons; the top ten hold 10% to 13%. This clone was found once.

The sample taken for sequencing was peripheral blood. The chain employs TRBV19 and TRBJ1-5; a possible D gene is TRBD1 (6 bases). The TCR originated in a woman aged 80 or older with active or convalescent COVID-19. The CDR3: CASSTEGVSNQPQHF. For the CDR3, the DNA is TGTGCCAGTAGTACCGAGGGGGTTAGCAATCAGCCCCAGCATTTT.